The 26 T cell receptor beta chains listed next were all sequenced from one sample in a study of T-cell memory formation after mild COVID-19. TCRdb ran MiXCR on the 5' RACE reads and lists one entry per CDR3 protein. Of 250,000 to 350,000 distinct CDR3 sequences detected, more than 15% appear once; the ten largest clones hold 22%. Material for sequencing was PBMCs or a T cell subset sorted from them (not recorded which). The source is a man aged 18 to 29 who had mild COVID-19 (a few samples of this study predate the infection). Cell type and time point are not known.

This clonotype was counted between two and nine times. The V call is TRBV4-3, the J call TRBJ2-6, with TRBD2 as a possible D gene (5 bases). Deletions cut 1 base from V and 0 bases from J, with 10 bases between. Germline CDR1 is LGHNA and CDR2 is YSLEER. This CDR3 is 17 amino acids long. CDR3: CASSQGSGTSGANVLTF. CDR3 coding DNA: TGCGCCAGCAGCCAAGGATCGGGAACCTCTGGGGCCAACGTCCTGACTTTC.

The genes are TRBV11-2 and TRBJ2-7, with 9 bases that match TRBD1. Germline values: CDR1 SGHAT, CDR2 FQNNGV. V was pared by 1 base and J by 5 bases, with 6 bases of the junction left unmatched. This CDR3 contains 15 residues. This chain's CDR3 is CASSLVGQGGHEQYF. The CDR3 region has the DNA TGTGCCAGCAGCTTAGTGGGACAGGGAGGACACGAGCAGTACTTC.

This clonotype was counted a few times. This chain links TRBV25-1 with TRBJ1-2; D uncertain. V lost 1 base and J lost 2, with 8 bases in between. The germline V gene has CDR1 MGHDK and CDR2 SYGVNS. This CDR3 is 14 amino acids long. The DNA for the CDR3 is TGTGCCAGCAGTGAATCTGGGGTGAACTATGGCTACACCTTC. It translates to CASSESGVNYGYTF.

This clonotype was picked up a small number of times. The chain couples TRBV12-3 or TRBV12-4 to TRBJ2-5; 11 positions match TRBD2. The CDR3 extends over 16 amino acids. V lost 7 bases and J lost 2; bases outside the gene matches: 9. The CDR3 loop is CASTPPTSGVQETQYF. The CDR3 nucleotides are TGTGCCAGCACCCCCCCGACTAGCGGGGTACAAGAGACCCAGTACTTC.

The genes are TRBV6-1 and TRBJ1-2; possible D gene TRBD1, 5 bases. The V end was cut by 4 bases, the J end by 5 bases, with 14 bases between. There are 14 residues in the CDR3. From germline, CDR1 is MNHNS and CDR2 SASEGT. This CDR3 is CASSVPQANYGYTF. CDR3 DNA sequence: TGTGCCAGCAGTGTCCCACAGGCCAATTATGGCTACACCTTC.

The V and J genes are TRBV4-1 and TRBJ1-1; possible D gene TRBD1, 6 bases. Germline CDR1 reads MGHRA; CDR2 reads YSYEKL. Trimming stripped 0 bases from V and 4 bases from J, with 9 bases between. The CDR3 has 14 amino acids. The CDR3 nucleotides are TGCGCCAGCAGCCAAGAGGTACAGGGCACTGAAGCTTTCTTT. Encoded protein: CASSQEVQGTEAFF.

The gene calls are TRBV10-2 and TRBJ2-2; possible D gene TRBD1, 5 bases. The CDR3 has 13 residues. The ends were cut back, 8 bases at V and 4 bases at J, with 11 bases in the middle. In germline, CDR1 is WSHSY, CDR2 SAAADI. The CDR3: CASLLGLTGELFF. DNA for the CDR3: TGCGCCAGCCTACTGGGGCTCACCGGGGAGCTGTTTTTT.

This clonotype was detected only a few times. This chain uses TRBV19 with TRBJ2-1; tentative D call: TRBD2 (6 bases). This CDR3 contains 12 residues. With 9 bases removed from V and 5 bases from J, the gap between germline ends came to 11 bases. Germline V gene data show CDR1 as LNHDA and CDR2 as SQIVND (reference sequence). CDR3: CASLDYHNEQFF. The CDR3 DNA follows: TGTGCCAGCCTGGACTACCACAATGAGCAGTTCTTC.

This clonotype occurred a few times. This chain links TRBV20-1 with TRBJ2-1, with 12 bases fitting TRBD2. V was clipped by 1 base and J by 4 bases; unmatched bases: 2. CDR3 size: 15 residues. CDR1 and CDR2 from the germline V gene are DFQATT and SNEGSKA (reference sequence). The CDR3: CSARASGGVYNEQFF. Here the CDR3 DNA reads TGCAGTGCTAGAGCTAGCGGGGGGGTTTACAATGAGCAGTTCTTC.

This clonotype has more than one count but fewer than ten. The chain combines TRBV6-5 with TRBJ1-1; 9 bases are shared with TRBD1. The J segment lost 4 bases and the V segment lost 2 bases, leaving 5 bases of the junction unmatched. CDR3 size: 15 residues. Germline V lookup: CDR1 MNHEY, CDR2 SVGAGI. The CDR3 bases are TGTGCCAGCAGTTACAGGACAGGGGCGGGCACTGAAGCTTTCTTT. As protein: CASSYRTGAGTEAFF.

This clonotype was seen only a few times. This sequence joins TRBV23-1 and TRBJ1-1; possibly TRBD1 for D (6 bases). TRBV23-1 is known as an ORF, though its function is uncertain. This CDR3 is 16 amino acids long. Trimming pared 3 bases from V and 4 bases from J, leaving 18 bases between. CDR3 coding DNA: TGCGCCAGCAGTCACCAGGGGAAGTTACGGGGCACTGAAGCTTTCTTT. Translating gives CASSHQGKLRGTEAFF.

The chain links TRBV6-6 to TRBJ1-5; TRBD1 matches at 9 bases. V lost 6 bases and J lost 1; bases outside the gene matches: 10. The CDR3 consists of 17 residues. From germline, CDR1 is MNHNY and CDR2 SVGAGI (reference sequence). CDR3 loop: CASSRPTGGRSNQPQHF. The DNA of the CDR3 is TGTGCCAGCAGCCGCCCTACAGGGGGCCGAAGCAATCAGCCCCAGCATTTT.

This chain's CDR3 is CASSYTGGGPEAFF. The DNA for the CDR3 is TGTGCCAGCAGCTATACAGGAGGAGGCCCTGAAGCTTTCTTT. The rearrangement uses TRBV27 and TRBJ1-1, with D perhaps TRBD1 (5 bases). Germline assignment: CDR1 MNHEY and CDR2 SMNVEV (reference sequence). With 6 bases removed from V and 6 bases from J, the gap between germline ends came to 17 bases. CDR3 length: 14 residues.

The rearrangement links TRBV28 to TRBJ2-4; D is unresolved. V lost 7 bases and J 7 bases, leaving 14 bases between the germline ends. CDR1 is MDHEN and CDR2 is SYDVKM in the germline V gene. CDR3 length: 13 amino acids. The DNA for the CDR3 is TGTGCCAGCACTTGGGGTATTGATAACATTCAGTACTTC. Its translation: CASTWGIDNIQYF.

This clonotype showed up just a few times. The CDR3 nucleotides are TGTGCCAGCACCCCCCGAGGGTCCCCTCGCGGCTACACCTTC. It specifies CASTPRGSPRGYTF. The chain uses TRBV12-3 or TRBV12-4 and TRBJ1-2, with D hard to call. Trimming left V 7 bases short and J 8 bases short, with 20 bases between. The CDR3 length is 14 residues.

This clonotype came up a few times. V usage is TRBV5-1 and J usage is TRBJ2-1; D gene ambiguous. V was clipped by 2 bases and J by 5 bases, with 8 bases between them. Germline CDR1 is SGHRS and CDR2 is YFSETQ. The CDR3 totals 13 residues. Written as DNA, the CDR3 is TGCGCCAGCAGCTTTGGTGGGGACAATGAGCAGTTCTTC. Its translation is CASSFGGDNEQFF.

This clonotype has ten or more counts. J is TRBJ2-3 and V is TRBV29-1; 10 bases agree with TRBD1. This CDR3 is built from 14 residues. V gave up 7 bases and J gave up 1 base; unmatched junction bases: 5. Germline V gene data show CDR1 as SQVTM and CDR2 as ANQGSEA. The CDR3 nucleotides are TGCAGCGCGACCGGGACAGGGGGCACAGATACGCAGTATTTT. This encodes CSATGTGGTDTQYF.

The chain couples TRBV4-3 to TRBJ2-3, with 8 bases that match TRBD2. CDR3 length: 16 residues. Germline loops: CDR1 LGHNA, CDR2 YSLEER. The junction had 10 bases not matched to a gene; V was cut back by 0 bases and J by 8 bases. In DNA, the CDR3 is TGCGCCAGCAGCCAAGAATCGCGGGGGGTCACGTCTACGCAGTATTTT. This sequence encodes CASSQESRGVTSTQYF.

Here the CDR3 reads CASSSTGRPGELFF. The CDR3 DNA is TGTGCCAGCAGCTCGACAGGGCGCCCCGGGGAGCTGTTTTTT. The chain is built from TRBV7-2 and TRBJ2-2; TRBD1 matches at 7 bases. The trim removed 4 bases at V and 6 bases at J, leaving 5 bases unmatched. From germline, CDR1 is SGHTA and CDR2 FQGNSA. The CDR3 consists of 14 residues.

This sequence joins TRBV11-2 and TRBJ2-5; TRBD2 matches 13 bases. The ends lost 5 bases at V and 3 bases at J; junction bases unmatched: 9. Germline V gene lookup returns CDR1 SGHAT and CDR2 FQNNGV. The CDR3 is 17 amino acids. This CDR3 reads CASSRTSGGFREETQYF. In DNA form, the CDR3 reads TGTGCCAGCAGCCGGACTAGCGGGGGCTTCAGGGAAGAGACCCAGTACTTC.

The chain combines TRBV20-1 with TRBJ1-5, with unresolved D. Germline values: CDR1 DFQATT, CDR2 SNEGSKA (reference sequence). V lost 5 bases to trimming and J lost 2 bases, with 22 bases between them. The CDR3 spans 17 residues. The CDR3 loop reads CSAARDDRISRNQPQHF. The CDR3 coding sequence is TGCAGTGCTGCCCGCGATGACCGGATATCCCGCAATCAGCCCCAGCATTTT.

In this sample, this clonotype turned up many times. This chain links TRBV7-9 with TRBJ1-1; D not resolved. This CDR3 is built from 10 residues. V was trimmed by 3 bases and J by 8 bases, leaving 4 bases between them. Germline assignment: CDR1 SEHNR and CDR2 FQNEAQ (reference sequence). The CDR3 nucleotides read TGTGCCAGCAGCTTGGTAGAAGCTTTCTTT. It codes for CASSLVEAFF.

V and J are TRBV5-1 and TRBJ2-7; 8 bases are shared with TRBD2. Germline loops: CDR1 SGHRS, CDR2 YFSETQ. J was trimmed by 0 bases and V by 1 base; bases with no gene match: 9. The CDR3 consists of 17 residues. CDR3 residues: CASSLRDGRGASYEQYV. In nucleotides, the CDR3 is TGCGCCAGCAGCTTGCGGGACGGGCGGGGGGCCTCCTACGAGCAGTACGTC.

This clonotype appeared a few times. The CDR3 loop is CASSPGGAGNYGYTF. Here the CDR3 DNA reads TGTGCCAGCAGTCCAGGGGGAGCCGGTAACTATGGCTACACCTTC. The chain joins TRBV7-6 to TRBJ1-2; 7 positions match TRBD1. The CDR3 is made up of 15 amino acids. V was pared by 6 bases and J by 1 base, with 8 bases of the junction left unmatched. Germline values: CDR1 SGHVS, CDR2 FNYEAQ.

This chain links TRBV19 with TRBJ2-2; no firm D call. Trimming took 7 bases from V and 2 from J, leaving 11 bases between them. This CDR3 region has 14 residues. The germline V gene encodes CDR1 LNHDA and CDR2 SQIVND (reference sequence). The CDR3 loop reads CASKDPGNTGELFF. Here the CDR3 DNA reads TGTGCCAGTAAGGATCCCGGCAACACCGGGGAGCTGTTTTTT. Together with reference TRBV19 and TRBJ2-2, the CDR3 gives the full variable domain: DGGITQSPKYLFRKEGQNVTLSCEQNLNHDAMYWYRQDPGQGLRLIYYSQIVNDFQKGDIAEGYSVSREKKESFPLTVTSAQKNPTAFYLCASKDPGNTGELFFGEGSRLTVL.

The gene calls are TRBV20-1 and TRBJ1-5; 11 nucleotides line up with TRBD1. Germline assignment: CDR1 DFQATT and CDR2 SNEGSKA (reference sequence). The CDR3 has 13 residues. The trim removed 6 bases at V and 6 bases at J, leaving 4 bases unmatched. In DNA, the CDR3 is TGCAGTGCCCGGGGGACAGGGGGTCAGCCCCAGCATTTT. This sequence encodes CSARGTGGQPQHF.